The 32 T cell receptor beta chains in this list originate from one sample, sequenced in a study of identical twins. TCRdb re-analysed the 5' RACE reads in MiXCR, keeping a single row per CDR3 protein. Of about 730,000 distinct CDR3 sequences in the sample, around 20% are singletons; the top ten hold roughly 4%. The data were also submitted as part of a second study, on T cells expressing NK-cell markers.

Sequenced: PBMCs. These TCRs come from a young woman in good health.

The genes are TRBV7-6 and TRBJ2-1; 9 nucleotides line up with TRBD1. The CDR3 runs to 20 residues. The junction had 17 bases not matched to a gene; V was cut back by 5 bases and J by 0 bases. CDR1 and CDR2 from the germline V gene are SGHVS and FNYEAQ. The CDR3 region is CASSVQAGPRDRDSYNEQFF. Written as DNA, the CDR3 is TGTGCCAGCAGCGTCCAGGCGGGGCCCCGGGACAGGGACTCCTACAATGAGCAGTTCTTC.

The V gene is TRBV27, the J gene TRBJ2-4; tentatively, D is TRBD1 or TRBD2 (6 bases each). CDR1 and CDR2 (germline): MNHEY, SMNVEV (reference sequence). CDR3 length: 14 amino acids. Trimming cost V 2 bases and J 6 bases, with 11 bases left between them. The CDR3 coding sequence is TGTGCCAGCAGTTTACCGGGGGCTGGAAACATTCAGTACTTC. Encoded protein: CASSLPGAGNIQYF.

The chain has TRBV24-1 and TRBJ2-1; the D is unclear. Germline CDR1 reads KGHDR; CDR2 reads SFDVKD. Trimming pared 5 bases from V and 0 bases from J, leaving 7 bases between. This CDR3 spans 14 amino acids. The CDR3 here is CATSGGSSYNEQFF. The CDR3 bases are TGTGCCACCAGTGGGGGTAGCTCCTACAATGAGCAGTTCTTC.

This clonotype was seen a few times. The chain recombines TRBV7-2 with TRBJ2-2; 7 bases agree with TRBD2. Germline V CDR1 and CDR2: SGHTA, FQGNSA. This CDR3 contains 15 residues. The junction had 6 bases not matched to a gene; V was cut back by 3 bases and J by 5 bases. The CDR3 bases are TGTGCCAGCAGCTTGGGGGGGATTCGGACCGGGGAGCTGTTTTTT. Its translation: CASSLGGIRTGELFF.

The V and J genes are TRBV20-1 and TRBJ2-1; TRBD2 aligns across 11 bases. The CDR3 has 16 residues. Germline CDR1 is DFQATT and CDR2 is SNEGSKA (reference sequence). Germline trimming cut 2 bases from V and 5 bases from J; bases unmatched to any gene: 8. The CDR3 DNA is TGCAGTGCTAGAAAATTCACTAGCGGGGGAGACAATGAGCAGTTCTTC. Its translation: CSARKFTSGGDNEQFF.

The chain carries TRBV12-3 or TRBV12-4 and TRBJ2-5, with D perhaps TRBD2 (6 bases). Trimming removed 2 bases from V and 7 bases from J, with 14 bases in between. This CDR3 comprises 14 residues. The DNA for the CDR3 is TGTGCCAGCAGTTTACTAGCGCCCGGAGGGACCCAGTACTTC. It yields the protein CASSLLAPGGTQYF.

This clonotype came up many times. The chain employs TRBV5-1 and TRBJ2-1, with D perhaps given as TRBD1 or TRBD2 (5 bases each). The germline V gene has CDR1 SGHRS and CDR2 YFSETQ. There are 14 residues in the CDR3. The V gene lost 3 bases and the J gene lost 6 bases, with 13 bases spanning the gap. In nucleotides, the CDR3 is TGCGCCAGCAGCTCCTGGCCGGGGCGCAATGAGCAGTTCTTC. The encoded protein is CASSSWPGRNEQFF.

This clonotype occurred a few times. This chain joins TRBV5-6 and TRBJ1-6; D gene unclear. Germline CDR1 and CDR2: SGHDT and YYEEEE. The V end lost 1 base, the J end lost 6 bases, and 8 bases lay between the germline ends. The CDR3 length is 14 residues. The DNA of the CDR3 is TGTGCCAGCAGCTTGATACAAGTTAATTCACCCCTCCACTTT. Its protein is CASSLIQVNSPLHF.

This chain connects TRBV18 to TRBJ2-7; TRBD1 matches 7 bases. Germline trimming cut 0 bases from V and 3 bases from J; bases unmatched to any gene: 8. Germline V lookup: CDR1 KGHSH, CDR2 LQKENI. The CDR3 covers 16 residues. CDR3 in amino acids: CASSPPPGQSYYEQYF. Here the CDR3 DNA reads TGTGCCAGCTCACCACCTCCGGGACAGTCCTACTACGAGCAGTACTTC.

This clonotype was counted ten times or more. The chain has TRBV12-3 or TRBV12-4 and TRBJ1-1; possibly TRBD1 for D (5 bases). V dropped 1 base and J dropped 3 bases, with 6 bases sitting between them. This CDR3 has 13 amino acids. This CDR3 reads CASSLDRHTEAFF. CDR3 sequence (DNA): TGTGCCAGCAGTTTAGACAGGCACACTGAAGCTTTCTTT.

The chain couples TRBV6-5 to TRBJ2-7; D not resolved. CDR1 is MNHEY and CDR2 is SVGAGI in the germline V gene. Trimming left V 2 bases short and J 5 bases short, with 19 bases between. The CDR3 runs 16 residues. The CDR3 reads CASSYRPGSDDDEQYF. The CDR3 DNA sequence: TGTGCCAGCAGTTACCGTCCTGGGTCCGACGACGACGAGCAGTACTTC.

This clonotype was recorded a few times. The V and J genes are TRBV20-1 and TRBJ1-5; a weak D match, TRBD1 (6 bases). The CDR3 length is 14 residues. In germline, CDR1 is DFQATT, CDR2 SNEGSKA (reference sequence). The V and J ends lost 0 bases and 4 bases respectively, with 10 bases between them. The CDR3 DNA reads TGCAGTGCTAGAGAGGGACACGAAAATCAGCCCCAGCATTTT. This gives the protein CSAREGHENQPQHF.

The chain is built from TRBV14 and TRBJ2-7; no definite D call. The CDR3 is 13 residues long. Per germline, CDR1 SGHDN and CDR2 FVKESK. Trimming left V 6 bases short and J 3 bases short, with 12 bases between. CDR3 sequence: CASRAAGYYEQYF. Here the CDR3 DNA reads TGTGCCAGCAGAGCCGCAGGATACTACGAGCAGTACTTC.

CDR3 in amino acids: CASSGPGRPQRDTQYF. The CDR3 region has the DNA TGTGCCAGCAGCGGACCGGGCCGCCCCCAGAGGGATACGCAGTATTTT. This chain uses TRBV9 with TRBJ2-3; no definite D call. Germline CDR1 is SGDLS and CDR2 is YYNGEE. The CDR3 has 16 residues. V was trimmed by 3 bases and J by 6 bases, leaving 20 bases between them. The complete variable domain, with remaining parts taken from reference TRBV9 and TRBJ2-3, reads DSGVTQTPKHLITATGQRVTLRCSPRSGDLSVYWYQQSLDQGLQFLIQYYNGEERAKGNILERFSAQQFPDLHSELNLSSLELGDSALYFCASSGPGRPQRDTQYFGPGTRLTVL.

CDR3 in DNA: TGCGCCAGCAGCTCCCAGCTAGCGGGAGGCGGAGACGAGCAGTACTTC. This encodes CASSSQLAGGGDEQYF. The chain recombines TRBV5-1 with TRBJ2-7, with 11 bases aligning to TRBD2. V trimming: 3 bases; J trimming: 5 bases; junction bases outside the gene matches: 10. CDR1 SGHRS and CDR2 YFSETQ come from the germline V gene. The CDR3 has 16 amino acids.

V and J are TRBV29-1 and TRBJ2-2; perhaps TRBD2 as D (5 bases). The ends were cut back, 7 bases at V and 1 base at J, with 19 bases in the middle. This CDR3 is built from 16 residues. Germline CDR1 is SQVTM and CDR2 is ANQGSEA. The CDR3 spells CSAARGRNLNTGELFF. The CDR3 DNA is TGCAGCGCGGCTCGGGGTCGGAACCTGAACACCGGGGAGCTGTTTTTT.

This clonotype has only a few counts. The chain carries TRBV29-1 and TRBJ2-2, with 7 bases that match TRBD2. Germline values: CDR1 SQVTM, CDR2 ANQGSEA. The CDR3 has 14 residues. V was clipped by 5 bases and J by 5 bases; unmatched bases: 8. CDR3 sequence: CSVKGQGGTGELFF. The CDR3, as DNA: TGCAGCGTTAAAGGCCAGGGAGGGACCGGGGAGCTGTTTTTT.

The J gene is TRBJ2-7, the V gene TRBV29-1; 7 bases fit TRBD1. V trimming: 1 base; J trimming: 0 bases; junction bases outside the gene matches: 6. Germline CDR1 and CDR2: SQVTM and ANQGSEA. CDR3 length: 15 residues. CDR3 residues: CSVEGQGQHSYEQYF. The CDR3 DNA sequence: TGCAGCGTTGAAGGACAGGGTCAACACTCCTACGAGCAGTACTTC.

This clonotype showed up just once. The chain recombines TRBV7-2 with TRBJ2-7, with 7 bases aligning to TRBD2. Germline CDR1 reads SGHTA; CDR2 reads FQGNSA. J lost 4 bases, V lost 5 bases, and 8 bases had no gene match. This CDR3 is 14 amino acids long. The CDR3 coding sequence is TGTGCCAGCAGCCCCCGAGCGGGATGGTACGAGCAGTACTTC. Protein sequence: CASSPRAGWYEQYF.

This chain joins TRBV20-1 and TRBJ2-7; D not certain. The CDR3 has 12 amino acids. Trimming shortened V by 6 bases and J by 3 bases, and 12 bases separated the two germline ends. The germline CDR1 and CDR2 sequences are DFQATT and SNEGSKA (reference sequence). The CDR3 DNA reads TGCAGTGCCTTTAGCAGAAACTACGAGCAGTACTTC. Translating gives CSAFSRNYEQYF.

V usage is TRBV6-1 and J usage is TRBJ2-5; TRBD1 aligns across 8 bases. This CDR3 has 15 residues. After removal of 4 bases from V and 7 bases from J, the junction contained 11 bases not matched to a gene. From germline, CDR1 is MNHNS and CDR2 SASEGT. The CDR3 nucleotides read TGTGCCAGCAGTGGACACCTCAGGGGGCTAGGGACCCAGTACTTC. The encoded protein is CASSGHLRGLGTQYF.

The chain links TRBV25-1 to TRBJ1-1, with TRBD1 matching over 9 bases. CDR1 is MGHDK and CDR2 is SYGVNS in the germline V gene. Trimming cost V 6 bases and J 11 bases; bases outside gene matches: 7. The CDR3 sequence is 12 residues long. The CDR3 protein is CASSAGQGRAFF. CDR3 nucleotides: TGTGCCAGCAGCGCGGGACAGGGAAGGGCTTTCTTT.

This chain joins TRBV6-1 and TRBJ2-2; D not resolved. The CDR3 is made up of 15 amino acids. The V gene lost 5 bases and the J gene lost 4 bases, with 14 bases spanning the gap. CDR1 is MNHNS, CDR2 SASEGT, per germline. The CDR3 DNA is TGTGCCAGCAGTCCGTTACCCCGGATCACCGGGGAGCTGTTTTTT. Translated, it gives CASSPLPRITGELFF.

This clonotype was detected a few times. The rearrangement uses TRBV5-1 and TRBJ1-1, with D unclear. V was cut by 1 base and J by 3 bases, with 10 bases left in between. The CDR3 runs 14 residues. Per the germline V gene, CDR1 is SGHRS and CDR2 is YFSETQ. The CDR3 is CASSLQAKHTEAFF. The CDR3 DNA is TGCGCCAGCAGCTTGCAGGCCAAGCACACTGAAGCTTTCTTT.

This clonotype was seen more than once but under ten times. The V gene is TRBV4-3, the J gene TRBJ2-3, with D possibly TRBD2 on 6 matching bases. CDR1 is LGHNA, CDR2 YSLEER, per germline. The CDR3 length is 17 residues. Trimming shortened V by 4 bases and J by 3 bases, and 20 bases separated the two germline ends. The CDR3 region is CASSRGNSGPRTDTQYF. CDR3 nucleotide sequence: TGCGCCAGCAGCCGCGGAAATAGCGGCCCGAGGACAGATACGCAGTATTTT.

This chain connects TRBV10-3 to TRBJ2-5; D tentatively reads TRBD1 or TRBD2 (6 bases each). The CDR3 extends over 13 amino acids. CDR1 is ENHRY, CDR2 SYGVKD, per germline. V was shortened by 5 bases and J by 12 bases, with 19 bases between the two germline ends. The DNA of the CDR3 is TGTGCCATCAGTCACCCCGGGGGCCCCATAGAGTACTTC. Translation gives CAISHPGGPIEYF.

This clonotype was counted between two and nine times. This chain links TRBV10-3 with TRBJ2-5; D gene uncertain. CDR1 and CDR2 (germline): ENHRY, SYGVKD. V lost 6 bases and J 1 base, leaving 9 bases between the germline ends. The CDR3 has 13 residues. The CDR3 DNA is TGTGCCATCAGCCCTGCGATCCAAGAGACCCAGTACTTC. Residues: CAISPAIQETQYF.

This clonotype has a count of ten or more. The V call is TRBV15, the J call TRBJ1-2; D may be TRBD1 (6 bases). The ends were cut back, 3 bases at V and 0 bases at J, with 14 bases in the middle. The CDR3 has 16 amino acids. The germline gives CDR1 LNHNV, CDR2 YYDKDF (reference sequence). In nucleotides, the CDR3 is TGTGCCACCAGCAGCGACAGGTCGACATCTAACTATGGCTACACCTTC. This gives the protein CATSSDRSTSNYGYTF.

The chain is built from TRBV12-3 or TRBV12-4 and TRBJ2-1; the D gene is possibly TRBD2 (6 bases). CDR3 length: 16 residues. V was pared by 3 bases and J by 2 bases, with 14 bases between. The CDR3 DNA is TGTGCCAGCAGTTTGAGGCGGGGCCTCCCCTACAATGAGCAGTTCTTC. This encodes CASSLRRGLPYNEQFF.

This sequence joins TRBV21-1 and TRBJ2-1. TRBV21-1 represents a pseudogene. The CDR3 covers 13 residues. CDR3 in DNA: TGTGCCAGCAGCAAAGGGCCAGACAATGAGCAGTTCTTC. This sequence encodes CASSKGPDNEQFF.

This clonotype was observed a few times. The J gene is TRBJ2-1, the V gene TRBV5-1, with TRBD1 matching 10 bases. The CDR3 covers 14 residues. With 6 bases clipped from V and 7 bases from J, the junction kept 7 bases outside the gene matches. The germline CDR1 and CDR2 sequences are SGHRS and YFSETQ. The CDR3 DNA reads as TGCGCCAGCAATCATGGGACAGGGGTTAATGAGCAGTTCTTC. This translates into CASNHGTGVNEQFF.

This clonotype was detected only a few times. The chain couples TRBV7-2 to TRBJ2-7; the D is unclear. Trimming took 2 bases from V and 5 from J, leaving 13 bases between them. This CDR3 region has 14 residues. The germline V gene encodes CDR1 SGHTA and CDR2 FQGNSA. The CDR3 nucleotides read TGTGCCAGCAGCTTATCCGTCAAAGGCGACGAGCAGTACTTC. It specifies CASSLSVKGDEQYF.